One and the same sample provided the 12 T cell receptor beta chains below, sequenced in a study of radiotherapy plus CTLA-4 blockade in lung cancer. The table came from immunoSEQ multiplex PCR; TCRdb's copy has only in-frame clones and leaves some out. The table lists approximately 89,000 clones, approximately 80% of them singletons. Sequenced here: peripheral blood, sampled from a patient treated with radiotherapy plus ipilimumab. Receptor source: a human donor with non-small cell lung cancer that progressed on radiotherapy plus ipilimumab.

This sequence joins TRBV6-1 and TRBJ1-6; D unresolved. Trimming took off 4 bases at V and 5 bases at J, with 6 bases between the two ends. Germline CDR1 reads MNHNS; CDR2 reads SASEGT. The CDR3 has 13 amino acids. CDR3 sequence reads: CASSAFNNSPLHF. CDR3 coding DNA: TGTGCCAGCAGTGCCTTCAATAATTCACCCCTCCACTTT.

The chain uses TRBV19 and TRBJ2-1; D remains unclear. The CDR3 sequence is 16 residues long. V was shortened by 3 bases and J by 1 base, with 13 bases between the two germline ends. From germline, CDR1 is LNHDA and CDR2 SQIVND (reference sequence). CDR3 sequence (DNA): TGTGCCAGTAGTATGCCCCAAAGCTTATCCTACAATGAGCAGTTCTTC. Translation: CASSMPQSLSYNEQFF.

The chain carries TRBV11-1 and TRBJ2-7; TRBD1 aligns across 9 bases. Germline V lookup: CDR1 SGHAT, CDR2 FQDESV (reference sequence). The CDR3 spans 14 residues. V lost 4 bases, J lost 3 bases, and 4 bases stayed unmatched. CDR3 in amino acids: CASSSGTGSYEQYF. CDR3 nucleotide sequence: TGTGCCAGCAGCTCCGGGACAGGGAGCTACGAGCAGTACTTC.

This clone came up once. The V call is TRBV25-1, the J call TRBJ1-1; D is unresolved. Germline V CDR1 and CDR2: MGHDK, SYGVNS. The CDR3 has 13 amino acids. V was pared by 1 base and J by 1 base, with 4 bases between. The DNA of the CDR3 is TGTGCCAGCAGTGAATTTGGGAACACTGAAGCTTTCTTT. It codes for CASSEFGNTEAFF.

Of note for this clone: The junction differs from germline at one of its ends, possibly a read error. The chain is built from TRBV29-1 and TRBJ1-3; possible D gene TRBD1, 5 bases. The CDR3 loop spans 13 amino acids. Germline values: CDR1 SQVTM, CDR2 ANQGSEA. The CDR3 region is CTVKGNSGNTIYF. DNA for the CDR3: TGCACCGTTAAGGGGAACTCTGGAAACACCATATATTTT.

The CDR3 is CSAVRADTQYF. Written as DNA, the CDR3 is TGCAGTGCTGTTAGGGCAGATACGCAGTATTTT. The V gene is TRBV20-1, the J gene TRBJ2-3; D gene uncertain. V shed 5 bases and J shed 4 bases, with 7 bases lying between them. The germline gives CDR1 DFQATT, CDR2 SNEGSKA (reference sequence). This CDR3 has 11 amino acids.

The chain joins TRBV7-6 to TRBJ2-1; TRBD2 matches at 10 bases. This CDR3 is built from 12 residues. Trimming cost V 5 bases and J 10 bases; bases outside gene matches: 2. Germline CDR1 reads SGHVS; CDR2 reads FNYEAQ. The CDR3 coding sequence is TGTGCCAGCAGCCCGACTAGCGGGGAGCAGTTCTTC. This codes for CASSPTSGEQFF.

J is TRBJ2-3 and V is TRBV5-6; 8 nucleotides line up with TRBD1. CDR1 and CDR2 from the germline V gene are SGHDT and YYEEEE. V shed 2 bases and J 3 bases; nucleotides not matched to a gene: 11. The CDR3 runs to 17 residues. The CDR3 nucleotides are TGTGCCAGCAGCTTCCTTAGGACAGGGACGAGGACAGATACGCAGTATTTT. This encodes CASSFLRTGTRTDTQYF. Supplemented by reference TRBV5-6 and TRBJ2-3, the full variable domain reads DAGVTQSPTHLIKTRGQQVTLRCSPKSGHDTVSWYQQALGQGPQFIFQYYEEEERQRGNFPDRFSGHQFPNYSSELNVNALLLGDSALYLCASSFLRTGTRTDTQYFGPGTRLTVL.

V gene TRBV7-2 combines with J gene TRBJ2-2; 11 nucleotides align to TRBD1. This CDR3 contains 17 residues. J was trimmed by 5 bases and V by 3 bases; bases with no gene match: 8. Germline CDR1 reads SGHTA; CDR2 reads FQGNSA. As DNA, the CDR3 is TGTGCCAGCAGCTTTATCAGGGACAGGGGGAGAACCGGGGAGCTGTTTTTT. Residues: CASSFIRDRGRTGELFF.

The chain recombines TRBV7-2 with TRBJ2-6; 10 positions agree with TRBD1. V trimming: 5 bases; J trimming: 0 bases; junction bases outside the gene matches: 4. CDR1 SGHTA and CDR2 FQGNSA come from the germline V gene. This CDR3 has 17 amino acids. The CDR3 spells CASSPGQGNSGANVLTF. The CDR3 DNA follows: TGTGCCAGCAGCCCGGGACAGGGGAACTCTGGGGCCAACGTCCTGACTTTC.

This chain connects TRBV11-3 to TRBJ1-3; 11 bases agree with TRBD1. This CDR3 has 14 amino acids. Germline V gene data show CDR1 as SGHNT and CDR2 as YENEEA. The ends lost 7 bases at V and 4 bases at J; junction bases unmatched: 3. CDR3 nucleotide sequence: TGTGCCAGCACGGACAGGGGGCCCGGAAACACCATATATTTT. Translated, it gives CASTDRGPGNTIYF. The full variable domain, in which reference TRBV11-3 and TRBJ1-3 provide the parts outside the CDR3, is EAGVVQSPRYKIIEKKQPVAFWCNPISGHNTLYWYLQNLGQGPELLIRYENEEAVDDSQLPKDRFSAERLKGVDSTLKIQPAELGDSAVYLCASTDRGPGNTIYFGEGSWLTVV.

J is TRBJ2-1 and V is TRBV30; D is undetermined. Trimming removed 2 bases from V and 7 bases from J, with 12 bases in between. The CDR3 is made up of 13 amino acids. Looked up from germline, CDR1 is GTSNPN and CDR2 is SVGIG (reference sequence). The CDR3 protein is CAWSRMGGNEQFF. In DNA form, the CDR3 reads TGTGCCTGGAGTCGGATGGGTGGAAATGAGCAGTTCTTC.